The source of this T cell receptor beta chain is a study of Ad26.COV2.S vaccination and SARS-CoV-2 variants. Regarding treatment: 15 to 20 received Ad26.COV2.S at low or high dose, single or two shots; about 5 received placebo; per-sample allocation not given. Sampling occurred on day 63 after the first vaccine or placebo injection. The CDR3 spans 12 residues. V gave up 3 bases and J gave up 1 base, with 4 bases separating them. CDR1 is SEHNR, CDR2 FQNEAQ, per germline (reference sequence). About this clone itself: Its antigen is not identified.

TCRdb's copy holds only in-frame clones and misses some; the assay was immunoSEQ multiplex PCR. The table records some 520,000 clones, roughly 85% of them present only once. Findings of the study overall: Total T cell responses were possibly underestimated by TCR breadth and depth analyses.

The genes are TRBV7-9 and TRBJ2-7; D remains ambiguous. Sequenced here: peripheral blood, sampled in a trial of Ad26.COV2.S vaccine versus placebo. The TCR originated in a person between 18 and 65 years old who received the Ad26.COV2.S COVID-19 vaccine or a placebo. The CDR3 bases are TGTGCCAGCAGCTTCGATTCCTACGAGCAGTACTTC. This translates into CASSFDSYEQYF. Together with reference TRBV7-9 and TRBJ2-7, the CDR3 gives the full variable domain: DTGVSQNPRHKITKRGQNVTFRCDPISEHNRLYWYRQTLGQGPEFLTYFQNEAQLEKSRLLSDRFSAERPKGSFSTLEIQRTEQGDSAMYLCASSFDSYEQYFGPGTRLTVT.